A single sample gave rise to the 6 T cell receptor beta chains below, sequenced in a study of CD4 and CD8 cells across lung adenocarcinoma regions. TCRdb passed the PCR reads through MiXCR, listing each CDR3 protein once. Here the sample spans some 11,000 distinct CDR3 sequences, 59% being singletons. Sequenced material: CD8+ T cells from the margin of a lung tumor. The receptors derive from a male donor with lung adenocarcinoma. The CD4 and CD8 labels of this study may be unreliable.

With regard to this clonotype: Mismatch with germline at one junction end may stem from a read error. This chain connects TRBV6-1 to TRBJ2-1, with D perhaps matching TRBD2 (7 bases). Matching the DNA end better, TRBJ2-5 makes the J call doubtful. Germline V CDR1 and CDR2: MNHNS, SASEGT. The CDR3 covers 16 residues. The DNA of the CDR3 is TGTGCCAGCGCGGGGGCCGGGAGCCGGGTCGAAGATACCCAGTACTTC. Its protein product is CASAGAGSRVEDTQYF.

The genes are TRBV6-1 and TRBJ2-1, with 14 positions matching TRBD2. Germline V gene data show CDR1 as MNHNS and CDR2 as SASEGT. J lost 12 bases, V lost 5 bases, and 18 bases had no gene match. This CDR3 has 18 residues. CDR3 sequence: CASSPGLAGVSSTDTQFF. In DNA, the CDR3 is TGTGCCAGCAGTCCGGGACTAGCGGGAGTTAGTAGTACAGATACGCAGTTCTTC.

The genes are TRBV10-3 and TRBJ2-3; D remains ambiguous. The CDR3 has 13 amino acids. The germline V and J ends were trimmed by 2 bases and 4 bases, with 7 bases remaining between them. The germline CDR1 and CDR2 sequences are ENHRY and SYGVKD. The CDR3 spells CAISEGVPDTQYF. CDR3 coding DNA: TGTGCCATCAGTGAGGGGGTTCCAGATACGCAGTATTTT.

This clonotype has a handful of counts. The J gene is TRBJ1-5, the V gene TRBV6-4, with D unresolved. CDR1 is MRHNA and CDR2 is SNTAGT in the germline V gene. The CDR3 is made up of 20 amino acids. Trimming took off 2 bases at V and 0 bases at J, with 23 bases between the two ends. The CDR3 is CASSDEDDLPEIISNQPQHF. In nucleotides, the CDR3 is TGTGCCAGCAGTGACGAAGATGACTTACCCGAAATTATTAGCAATCAGCCCCAGCATTTT.

V usage is TRBV11-2 and J usage is TRBJ2-1; D gene ambiguous. The CDR3 extends over 15 amino acids. Germline V gene data show CDR1 as SGHAT and CDR2 as FQNNGV. V lost 0 bases and J 9 bases, leaving 15 bases between the germline ends. The DNA for the CDR3 is TGTGCCAGCAGCTTAGAACCCGCACCGCAAACTGAGCAGTTCTTC. Its protein product is CASSLEPAPQTEQFF.

This chain uses TRBV6-1 with TRBJ2-1; TRBD2 aligns across 13 bases. The CDR3 covers 19 residues. V lost 3 bases and J lost 0; bases outside the gene matches: 8. The V gene's germline CDR1 is MNHNS and CDR2 SASEGT. CDR3 coding DNA: TGTGCCAGCAGTGACCCGGGACTAGCGGGGACTTACTCCTACAATGAGCAGTTCTTC. It translates to CASSDPGLAGTYSYNEQFF.